A selection of T cell receptor beta chains follows, all from one sample in a study of cytomegalovirus exposure and HLA in healthy donors. The table came from immunoSEQ multiplex PCR; TCRdb's copy has only in-frame clones and leaves some out. This table lists about 110,000 clones. Sequenced input: PBMCs. All receptors derive from a man aged 18 to 29 in good health and CMV-seronegative. The CDR3 runs from the conserved cysteine through the conserved F or W.

J	V	CDR3
TRBJ2-7	TRBV19	CASSTPSAGTYEQYF
TRBJ2-7	TRBV2	CAWRRTYEQYF
TRBJ2-1	TRBV18	CASSPKGTGGTNEQFF
TRBJ1-1	TRBV6-1	CASSEEGGVRTEAFF
TRBJ1-2	TRBV5-1	CASSPTNHLQGDGYTF
TRBJ2-3	TRBV5-1	CASSSSTDTQYF
TRBJ1-1	TRBV19	CASSVPPGQGTQF
TRBJ2-5	TRBV25-1	CASSDQGSETQYF
TRBJ2-1	TRBV14	CASSHLRGNYNEQFF
TRBJ2-7	TRBV7-9	CASSFVANKDEQYF
TRBJ1-4	TRBV15	CATSRPTANEKLFF
TRBJ1-3	TRBV5-6	CASSLSSGTDNLSGNTIYF
TRBJ1-1	TRBV10-3	CAISESGAEAFF
TRBJ1-1	TRBV10-3	CAINTGGGGTEAFF
TRBJ2-5	TRBV2	CASSAGGSVETQYF
TRBJ2-3	TRBV29-1	CSVGLGGLADTQYF
TRBJ1-1	TRBV2	CASRDRGSTEAFF
TRBJ1-1	TRBV6-1	CASIETEAFF
TRBJ1-4	TRBV13	CASSRTAPNEKLFF
TRBJ2-7	TRBV7-9	CASSIGTSGGDEQYF
TRBJ2-5	TRBV27	CASSLANRPQETQYF
TRBJ1-6	TRBV5-1	CASTDLPGQHNSPLHF
TRBJ1-4	TRBV7-2	CASSFNIGGEKLFF
TRBJ1-1	TRBV11-2	CASSWRGTEAFF
TRBJ2-7	TRBV9	CASSVEVQGYEQYF
TRBJ2-5	TRBV6-5	CASTSGVLKTQYF
TRBJ2-7	TRBV15	CATSRTGMYEQYF
TRBJ2-5	TRBV15	CATSRGGRGTQETQYF
TRBJ2-3	TRBV7-2	CASSLGTGVGDTQYF
TRBJ1-6	TRBV5-1	CASSREGNSPLHF
TRBJ2-7	TRBV6-1	CASDDRASYEQYF
TRBJ1-5	TRBV19	CASRDDTGGKNQPQHF
TRBJ2-5	TRBV18	CASAKAGRETQYF
TRBJ1-5	TRBV5-6	CASSWSGTGRDQPQHF
TRBJ1-1	TRBV6-5	CASSMTQFVNTEAFF